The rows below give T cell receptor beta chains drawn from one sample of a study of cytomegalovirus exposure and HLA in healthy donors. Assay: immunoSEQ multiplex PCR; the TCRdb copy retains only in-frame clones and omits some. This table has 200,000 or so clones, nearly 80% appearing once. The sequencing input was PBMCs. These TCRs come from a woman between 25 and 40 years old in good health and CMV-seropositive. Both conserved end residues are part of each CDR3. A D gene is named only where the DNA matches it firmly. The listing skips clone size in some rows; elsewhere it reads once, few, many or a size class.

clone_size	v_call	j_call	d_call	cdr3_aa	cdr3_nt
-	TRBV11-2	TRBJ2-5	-	CASSLAGNPQETQYF	TGTGCCAGCAGCCTAGCCGGGAACCCCCAAGAGACCCAGTACTTC
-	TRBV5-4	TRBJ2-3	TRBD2	CASSLGAGGRADTQYF	TGTGCCAGCAGCTTGGGAGCGGGAGGGCGGGCAGATACGCAGTATTTT
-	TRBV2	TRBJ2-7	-	CASGPSRGGLYEQYF	TGTGCCAGCGGCCCTAGTAGGGGGGGGCTATACGAGCAGTACTTC
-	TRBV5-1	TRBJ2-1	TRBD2	CASSLIGREKAEQFF	TGCGCCAGCAGCTTGATTGGGCGGGAGAAGGCTGAGCAGTTCTTC
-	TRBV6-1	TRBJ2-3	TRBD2	CASSSGLAGVDTQYF	TGTGCCAGCAGTTCCGGACTAGCGGGAGTAGATACGCAGTATTTT
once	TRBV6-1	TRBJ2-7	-	CASTQLGYSYEQYF	TGTGCCAGCACACAGTTGGGTTATAGCTACGAGCAGTACTTC
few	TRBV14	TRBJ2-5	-	CASSQVAGETQYF	TGTGCCAGCAGCCAAGTGGCGGGGGAGACCCAGTACTTC
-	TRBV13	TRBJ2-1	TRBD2	CASSLSLGGDYNEQFF	TGTGCCAGCAGCTTGAGCTTGGGGGGGGATTACAATGAGCAGTTCTTC
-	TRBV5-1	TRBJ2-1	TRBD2	CASSYTSGASYNEQFF	TGCGCCAGCAGCTATACTAGCGGGGCCTCCTACAATGAGCAGTTCTTC
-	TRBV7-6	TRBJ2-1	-	CASSQGTHSNPYNEQFF	TGTGCCAGCAGCCAAGGGACTCACTCGAATCCCTACAATGAGCAGTTCTTC
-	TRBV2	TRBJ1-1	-	CASTSGRTEAFF	TGTGCCAGCACTTCGGGAAGAACTGAAGCTTTCTTT
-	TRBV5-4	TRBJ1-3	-	CASSLTTRTSGNTIYF	TGTGCCAGCAGCTTGACTACAAGAACCTCTGGAAACACCATATATTTT
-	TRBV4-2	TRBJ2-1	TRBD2	CASSQRRGSGASNEQFF	TGTGCCAGCAGCCAACGTCGCGGTAGCGGGGCTTCCAATGAGCAGTTCTTC
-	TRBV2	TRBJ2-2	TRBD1	CASSLGQGAGELFF	TGTGCCAGCAGTTTAGGACAGGGGGCCGGGGAGCTGTTTTTT
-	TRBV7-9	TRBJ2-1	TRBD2	CASSQGLAVYNEQFF	TGTGCCAGCAGCCAGGGACTAGCGGTCTACAATGAGCAGTTCTTC
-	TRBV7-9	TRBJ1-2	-	CASSLEGYTF	TGTGCCAGCAGCTTGGAGGGCTACACCTTC
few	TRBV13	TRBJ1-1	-	CASSSTLGAGAFF	TGTGCCAGCAGCTCGACCCTCGGAGCTGGAGCTTTCTTT
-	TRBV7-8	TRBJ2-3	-	CASSSELGVATDTQYF	TGTGCCAGCAGCTCAGAGCTGGGAGTTGCAACAGATACGCAGTATTTT
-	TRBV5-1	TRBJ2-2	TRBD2	CASSGTSGTGELFF	TGCGCCAGCAGTGGGACTAGTGGCACCGGGGAGCTGTTTTTT
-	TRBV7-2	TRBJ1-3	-	CASSQSSSGNTIYF	TGTGCCAGCAGCCAATCGAGCTCTGGAAACACCATATATTTT
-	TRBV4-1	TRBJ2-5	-	CASSNSRETQYF	TGCGCCAGCAGCAATTCACGGGAGACCCAGTACTTC
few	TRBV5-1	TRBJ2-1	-	CASSLDRVSYNEQFF	TGCGCCAGCAGCTTGGATCGGGTCTCCTACAATGAGCAGTTCTTC
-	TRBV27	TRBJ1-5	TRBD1	CASSLGQGVGNQPQHF	TGTGCCAGCAGTCTAGGACAGGGTGTCGGCAATCAGCCCCAGCATTTT
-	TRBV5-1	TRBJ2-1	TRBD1	CASSHPTGGYFNEQFF	TGCGCCAGCAGCCACCCGACAGGGGGCTACTTCAATGAGCAGTTCTTC
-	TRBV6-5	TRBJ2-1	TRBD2	CASGLAGNEQFF	TGTGCCAGCGGACTAGCAGGCAATGAGCAGTTCTTC
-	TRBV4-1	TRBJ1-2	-	CASSQDRAGDGYTF	TGCGCCAGCAGCCAAGATAGGGCGGGGGATGGCTACACCTTC
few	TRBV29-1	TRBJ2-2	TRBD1	CSATGGRTGELFF	TGCAGCGCGACAGGGGGCCGAACCGGGGAGCTGTTTTTT
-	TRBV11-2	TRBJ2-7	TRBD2	CASSSPGGAAEQYF	TGTGCCAGCAGCTCCCCCGGGGGGGCGGCCGAGCAGTACTTC
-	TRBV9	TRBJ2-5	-	CASSARRAGETQYF	TGTGCCAGCAGCGCCAGGAGGGCGGGCGAGACCCAGTACTTC
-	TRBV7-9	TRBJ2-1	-	CASREGGYNEQFF	TGTGCCAGCAGGGAAGGCGGATACAATGAGCAGTTCTTC
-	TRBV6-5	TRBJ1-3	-	CASRTGSSGNTIYF	TGTGCCAGCAGAACAGGGAGCTCTGGAAACACCATATATTTT
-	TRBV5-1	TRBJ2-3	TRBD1	CASSLDRGLDTQYF	TGCGCCAGCAGCTTGGACAGGGGGCTAGATACGCAGTATTTT
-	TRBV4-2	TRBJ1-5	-	CASSRRTTGNYQPQHF	TGTGCCAGCAGCCGTCGAACGACGGGTAATTATCAGCCCCAGCATTTT
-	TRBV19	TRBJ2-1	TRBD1	CASSPFGETGQQFF	TGTGCCAGTAGTCCCTTCGGCGAGACAGGGCAGCAGTTCTTC
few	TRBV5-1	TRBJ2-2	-	CASSLDLGGTGELFF	TGCGCCAGCAGCCTAGACTTGGGGGGTACCGGGGAGCTGTTTTTT
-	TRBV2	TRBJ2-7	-	CASRGGHMNHEQYF	TGTGCCAGCAGGGGAGGCCATATGAACCACGAGCAGTACTTC
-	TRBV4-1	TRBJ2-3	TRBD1	CASSSGTERDTQYF	TGCGCCAGCAGCTCCGGGACAGAACGAGATACGCAGTATTTT
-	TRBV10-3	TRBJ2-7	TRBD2	CAISGGAQLAGGYGEQYF	TGTGCCATCAGTGGAGGGGCCCAACTAGCGGGAGGGTATGGCGAGCAGTACTTC
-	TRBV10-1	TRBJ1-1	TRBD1	CASSETGGSNTEAFF	TGCGCCAGCAGTGAGACAGGGGGCTCGAACACTGAAGCTTTCTTT
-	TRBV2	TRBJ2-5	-	CASISRDWSVTQYF	TGTGCCAGCATATCTAGGGACTGGTCCGTGACCCAGTACTTC